There are a few counts of the clone carrying this T cell receptor (beta chain). TCRdb re-derived calls from the 5' RACE reads in MiXCR, one entry per CDR3 protein. The sample consists of roughly 40,000 distinct CDR3 sequences, 12% of them appearing once. The record originates from a study of early T cells in non-severe SARS-CoV-2 infection. Background on the study: It was bulk RNA from unsorted whole blood that was sequenced, and the chains were unpaired.

Germline V gives CDR1 DFQATT, CDR2 SNEGSKA (reference sequence). This CDR3 region has 14 residues. The germline V and J ends were trimmed by 0 bases and 4 bases, with 13 bases remaining between them. J is TRBJ2-7 and V is TRBV20-1; possibly TRBD1 for D (6 bases). The TCR comes from an adult who was a healthcare worker with PCR-confirmed SARS-CoV-2 infection or an uninfected control (not recorded which). Sequenced material: whole blood. The CDR3 DNA reads as TGCAGTGCTAGAGATAAACCAGGGGCGTACGAGCAGTACTTC. Amino acids: CSARDKPGAYEQYF.